This entry describes one T cell receptor (beta chain). What antigen it recognizes has not been identified. The junction and the germline gene differ at one end; a read error may be behind it. The immunoSEQ assay was applied to genomic DNA for TCRB CDR3 sequencing. The original methods were these. Published virus-specific TCRB sequences were compared with patient CD8+ clones larger than 1%, and only a few matches were found. Analyses were restricted to productive TCRB rearrangements. Defining a clone by its unique TCRB CDR3 sequence, the study calculated clonality as a productive clonality index derived from Shannon entropy. The template counts of each clone relative to the total templates per sample were used to calculate repertoire overlap between two samples. A correlation with a Spearman r of roughly 0.66 was found between V-gene usage by flow cytometry and V-gene usage by TCRB sequencing. Drawn from immuneACCESS, this table holds only the in-frame rearrangements with V and J called that TCRdb kept. Clones are partly lost; checked studies trace under half to an unresolved V gene and leave the rest unexplained. V, J and clone size are those of that table, while D and trimming were read from the DNA. The table for this sample lists over 3,000 clones; 60% to 80% of them were counted only once. The ten largest clones represent under 30% of the sample.

The sample originates from a study of somatic mutations in cytotoxic T cells in rheumatoid arthritis (dated by TCRdb to between 2016 and 2019). Study-wide context: Patient peripheral blood (less than 32 ml EDTA) was drawn right after diagnosis and before any treatment started. Median age was essentially the same in the patient group and the control group. Sorted V beta1+ cells also underwent TCRB sequencing, and some V beta antibody-stained T-cell populations were flow-sorted at nearly 100% purity on a FACSAria II or Sony SH800. A total of about 67 rheumatoid arthritis patients and 20 to 25 healthy controls underwent TCRB deep sequencing. Whether expanded CD8+ T-cell clones in untreated, newly diagnosed rheumatoid arthritis carry somatic mutations was the study question, and clonality was characterized with TCRB deep sequencing. The paper's findings and limits, for the study overall: In about an eighth of the roughly 65 patients, more than 20% of CD8+ cells belonged to the largest CD8+ clone, while several identical CD8+ TCRB sequences were shared between blood and synovial fluid. There was no significant difference in CD8+ T-cell clonality between rheumatoid arthritis patients and age-matched healthy controls. The antigen targets of the expanded CD8+ clones were unknown, and absence from virus-specific databases did not rule out viral specificity. Healthy controls showed no age-related increase in CD8+ clonality, whereas patients did (Spearman r=0.49). No adjustment for multiple comparisons was made for the slight TRBV07 underrepresentation in patients.

Flow cytometry confirmed the purity of CD4+ and CD8+ cells that had been isolated by positive magnetic bead selection on an AutoMACS. After a first flow cytometry screen using a TCR V beta antibody panel, clonal expansions were characterized through TCRB deep sequencing of sorted CD8+ fractions. Peripheral blood mononuclear cells were isolated by Ficoll-Paque PLUS density gradient separation. DNA from CD4-enriched, CD8-enriched or PBMC samples was extracted using Nucleospin Tissue or Tissue XS kits and then quantified on a Qubit 2.0 fluorometer. Reading the germline V gene gives CDR1 MNHEY and CDR2 SVGAGI. Counted from cysteine to phenylalanine, this CDR3 has 14 amino acids. CDR3 DNA only is kept here, 42 bases in frame from base 1.

The TCR was taken from an adult with rheumatoid arthritis. The rearrangement joined TRBV6-5 to TRBJ2-5; TRBD1 is a possible D gene, resting on 6 matching bases. Sequences were obtained from CD8+ T cells sorted from blood. The sequenced DNA is TGTGCCAGCAGCCCCGGACAGAACCAAGAGACCCACTACTTC. It codes for CASSPGQNQETHYF.